This T cell receptor (beta chain) was profiled in a study of beta chain features in type 1 diabetes. Sequenced material consisted of expressed TCRB transcripts (all of the isolated RNA was reverse transcribed). Clones were sequenced by immunoSEQ multiplex PCR, and TCRdb holds only the in-frame ones, with some missing. The sample carries some 150,000 clones, less than 11% recorded once. The V gene end was trimmed by 7 bases and the J gene end by 7 bases; junction bases not matched to a gene: 11. The germline V gene encodes CDR1 SNHLY and CDR2 FYNNEI. CDR3 size: 15 residues. CD4+ naive, central memory, regulatory and stem cell-like memory cells were sorted via CD45RO/CCR7/CD25/CD127/CD95/CD27.

The source material was naive CD4+ T cells from blood. This chain joins TRBV2 and TRBJ1-5; 9 bases match TRBD1. The clonotype was recovered from a man aged 18 to 30 in good health. CDR3 sequence (DNA): TGTGCCAGCAACCGCGGGGACAGGGTCGGGCAGCCCCAGCATTTT. It translates to CASNRGDRVGQPQHF.